The clone carrying this T cell receptor (beta chain) was found many times. The antigen is undetermined. The data were obtained in a study of T-cell reconstitution after alpha-beta-depleted transplantation in children. Unique molecular identifiers were incorporated when the TCRbeta library was constructed. TCRdb recomputed calls from the PCR reads with MiXCR, one row per CDR3 protein. The data contain 200,000 to 300,000 distinct CDR3 sequences, around 7.5% of them singletons. With 4 bases removed from V and 5 bases from J, the gap between germline ends came to 16 bases. The CDR3 contains 15 residues. Germline V gives CDR1 SGHRS, CDR2 YFSETQ. Study-wide findings and caveats: After one year, T-cell counts and TCRbeta diversity mostly came from new T cells. Several hundred expanded graft clones reportedly supplied alpha-beta T cells about two months after transplant.

This sequence was found in a male patient aged 10 to 17 who had a stem cell transplant for acute lymphoblastic leukemia, so the T cells may come from the graft donor. The V call is TRBV5-1, the J call TRBJ2-1; D is ambiguous. Source: PBMCs, mostly from graft donor cells, taken 180 days after TCRalphabeta/CD19-depleted stem cell transplant. This CDR3 reads CASSADFSYNNEQFF. Here the CDR3 DNA reads TGCGCCAGCAGCGCTGACTTCAGCTATAACAATGAGCAGTTCTTC.